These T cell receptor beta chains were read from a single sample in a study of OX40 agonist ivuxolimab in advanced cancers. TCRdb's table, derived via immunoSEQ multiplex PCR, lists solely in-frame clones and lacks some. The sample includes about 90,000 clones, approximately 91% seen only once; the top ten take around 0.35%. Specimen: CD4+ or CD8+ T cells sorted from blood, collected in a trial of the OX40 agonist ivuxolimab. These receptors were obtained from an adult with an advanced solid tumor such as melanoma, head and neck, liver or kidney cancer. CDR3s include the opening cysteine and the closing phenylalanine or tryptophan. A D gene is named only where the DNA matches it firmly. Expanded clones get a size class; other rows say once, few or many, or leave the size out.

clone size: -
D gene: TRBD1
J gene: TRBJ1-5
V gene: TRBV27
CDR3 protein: CASRSGTGGNQPQHF
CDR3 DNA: TGTGCCAGCAGATCCGGGACAGGGGGCAATCAGCCCCAGCATTTT

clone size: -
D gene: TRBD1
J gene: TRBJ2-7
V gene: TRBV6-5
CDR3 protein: CASSYRDSRSGYEQYF
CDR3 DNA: TGTGCCAGCAGTTACCGGGACAGCCGTTCTGGCTACGAGCAGTACTTC

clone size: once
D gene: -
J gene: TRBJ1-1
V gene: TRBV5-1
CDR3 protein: CASSLQARGNTEAFF
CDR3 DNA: TGCGCCAGCAGCTTGCAGGCACGTGGGAACACTGAAGCTTTCTTT

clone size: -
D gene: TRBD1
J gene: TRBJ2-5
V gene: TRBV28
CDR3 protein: CASSSLRDRGETQYF
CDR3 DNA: TGTGCCAGCAGTTCTCTCCGGGACAGGGGGGAGACCCAGTACTTC

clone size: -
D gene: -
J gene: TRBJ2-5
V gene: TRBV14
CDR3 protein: CASSQVLGLGAQYF
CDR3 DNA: TGTGCCAGCAGCCAAGTGCTGGGGTTAGGTGCCCAGTACTTC

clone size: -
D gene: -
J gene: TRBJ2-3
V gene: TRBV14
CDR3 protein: CASSHEPGPRQYF
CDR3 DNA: TGTGCCAGCAGCCATGAACCGGGACCAAGGCAGTATTTT

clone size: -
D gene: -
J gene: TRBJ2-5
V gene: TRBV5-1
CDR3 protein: CASSLGFRETQYF
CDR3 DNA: TGCGCCAGCAGTCTCGGCTTCCGTGAGACCCAGTACTTC

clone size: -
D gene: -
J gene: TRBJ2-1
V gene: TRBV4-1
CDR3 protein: CASSALHNSYNEQFF
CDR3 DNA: TGCGCCAGCAGCGCCTTACATAATTCCTACAATGAGCAGTTCTTC

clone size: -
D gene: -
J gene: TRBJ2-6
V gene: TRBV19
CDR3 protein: CASSSPGAPSGANVLTF
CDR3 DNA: TGTGCCAGTAGTTCCCCGGGAGCGCCCTCTGGGGCCAACGTCCTGACTTTC

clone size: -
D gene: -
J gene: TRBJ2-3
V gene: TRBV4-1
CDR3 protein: CASSQERGRNTDTQYF
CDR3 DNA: TGCGCCAGCAGCCAAGAACGAGGCAGAAACACAGATACGCAGTATTTT

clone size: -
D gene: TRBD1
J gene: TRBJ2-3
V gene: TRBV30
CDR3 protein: CAWNPRTGRTDTQYF
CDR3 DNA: TGTGCCTGGAACCCTCGGACAGGGAGAACAGATACGCAGTATTTT

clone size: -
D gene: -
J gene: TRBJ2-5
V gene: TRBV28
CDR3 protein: CASRRHSQETQYF
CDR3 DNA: TGTGCCAGCAGGCGACACTCGCAAGAGACCCAGTACTTC

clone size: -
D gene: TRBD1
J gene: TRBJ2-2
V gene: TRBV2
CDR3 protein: CASSWGTGVEHRGAVF
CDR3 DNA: TGTGCCAGCAGTTGGGGGACAGGGGTCGAACACCGGGGAGCTGTTTTT

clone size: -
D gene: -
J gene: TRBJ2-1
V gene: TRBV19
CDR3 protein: CASTSRGSYNEQFF
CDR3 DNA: TGTGCCAGTACCTCCCGGGGTAGCTACAATGAGCAGTTCTTC